This TCR beta chain was sequenced in a study of T cell repertoires in cytomegalovirus infection. Overall study: A matching HLA type, together with CMV infection, was signaled by public TCR beta signatures.

Trimming removed 3 bases at V and 9 bases at J, with 12 bases between. Germline CDR1 SGHVS, CDR2 FNYEAQ. The CDR3 spans 13 residues. This clonotype showed up many times. Its antigen is unidentified. In TCRdb, the reads were re-called with MiXCR into one record per CDR3 protein. Of roughly 630,000 distinct CDR3 sequences listed, approximately 24% were seen once; the top ten hold 6.5% to 10%. The study's findings and limits: In two of eight donors, the top clonotype was HLA-C-restricted CMV-specific. CMV carriers with the relevant HLA were identified by cumulative public TCR beta family frequency.

This sequence was found in a human donor in good health (CMV status not recorded). Some clones in this sample may be carry-over from other donors' samples. The V call is TRBV7-6, the J call TRBJ2-1, with no clear D. The sequenced sample was CD8+ T cells from PBMCs. CDR3 sequence (DNA): TGTGCCAGCAGCTTGGCCCCCTCGGGTGAGCAGTTCTTC. Protein: CASSLAPSGEQFF.